This T cell receptor (beta chain) appears in the sequencing data of a study of T cell responses to AZD1222 COVID-19 vaccine. Trimming shortened V by 5 bases and J by 0 bases, and 17 bases separated the two germline ends. Looked up from germline, CDR1 is SEHNR and CDR2 is FQNEAQ (reference sequence). The CDR3 spans 16 residues. Profiled with immunoSEQ multiplex PCR; TCRdb holds only in-frame clones, not every one. The sample includes over 150,000 clones, around 88% of them seen just once. V is TRBV7-9 and J is TRBJ2-7; D perhaps matches TRBD2 (6 bases). This receptor was obtained from an adult who received the AZD1222 COVID-19 vaccine. The sequenced sample was peripheral blood, obtained 28 days after the second AZD1222 dose. CDR3 loop: CASSPRGLRSSYEQYF. The CDR3 bases are TGTGCCAGCAGCCCCCGGGGACTCAGAAGCTCCTACGAGCAGTACTTC.